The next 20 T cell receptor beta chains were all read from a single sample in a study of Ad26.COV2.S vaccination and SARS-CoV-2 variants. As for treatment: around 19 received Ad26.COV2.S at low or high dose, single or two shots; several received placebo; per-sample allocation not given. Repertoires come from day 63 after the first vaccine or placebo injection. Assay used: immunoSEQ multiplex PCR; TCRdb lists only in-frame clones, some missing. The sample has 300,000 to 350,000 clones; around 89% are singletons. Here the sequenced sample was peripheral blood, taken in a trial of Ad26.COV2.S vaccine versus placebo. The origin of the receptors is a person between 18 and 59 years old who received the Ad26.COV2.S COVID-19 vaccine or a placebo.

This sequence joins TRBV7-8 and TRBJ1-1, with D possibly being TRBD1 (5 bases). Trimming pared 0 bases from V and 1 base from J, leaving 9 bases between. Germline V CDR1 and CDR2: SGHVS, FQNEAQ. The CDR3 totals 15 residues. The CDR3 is CASSLAGGGNTEAFF. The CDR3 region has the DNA TGTGCCAGCAGCTTAGCTGGGGGGGGGAACACTGAAGCTTTCTTT.

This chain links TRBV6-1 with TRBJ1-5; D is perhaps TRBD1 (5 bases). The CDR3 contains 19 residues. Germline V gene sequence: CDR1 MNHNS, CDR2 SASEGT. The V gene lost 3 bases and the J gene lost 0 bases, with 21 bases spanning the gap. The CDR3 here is CASSEPEPGRYSSNQPQHF. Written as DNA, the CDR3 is TGTGCCAGCAGTGAGCCCGAACCGGGACGGTATAGTAGCAATCAGCCCCAGCATTTT.

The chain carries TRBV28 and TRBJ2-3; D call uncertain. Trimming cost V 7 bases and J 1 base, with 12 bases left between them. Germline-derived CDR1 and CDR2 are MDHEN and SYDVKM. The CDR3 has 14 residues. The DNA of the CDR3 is TGTGCCAGCAACAGAAGGGTTCGCACAGATACGCAGTATTTT. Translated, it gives CASNRRVRTDTQYF.

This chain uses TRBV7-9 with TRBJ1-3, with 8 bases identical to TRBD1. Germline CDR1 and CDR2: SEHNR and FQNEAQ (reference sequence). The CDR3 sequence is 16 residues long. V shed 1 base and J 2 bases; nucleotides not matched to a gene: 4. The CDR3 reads CASSLVPDRAGNTIYF. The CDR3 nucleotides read TGTGCCAGCAGCTTAGTCCCGGACAGGGCTGGAAACACCATATATTTT.

DNA of the CDR3: TGTGCCAGCAGGTGGTCGAACACCGGGGAGCTGTTTTTT. It codes for CASRWSNTGELFF. V gene TRBV2 combines with J gene TRBJ2-2; D is ambiguous. CDR1 is SNHLY and CDR2 is FYNNEI in the germline V gene. The V end was cut by 6 bases, the J end by 0 bases, with 5 bases between. The CDR3 has 13 amino acids.

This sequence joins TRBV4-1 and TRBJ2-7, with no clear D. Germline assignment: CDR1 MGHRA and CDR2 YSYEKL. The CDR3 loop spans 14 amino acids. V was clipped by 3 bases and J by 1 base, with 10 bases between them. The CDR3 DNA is TGCGCCAGCAGCCATTTGGACGGATCCTACGAGCAGTACTTC. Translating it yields CASSHLDGSYEQYF.

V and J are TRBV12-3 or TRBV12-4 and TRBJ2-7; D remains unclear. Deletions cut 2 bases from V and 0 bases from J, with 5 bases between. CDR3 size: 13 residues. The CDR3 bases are TGTGCCAGCAGTTTAAGGCCCTCCTACGAGCAGTACTTC. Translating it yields CASSLRPSYEQYF.

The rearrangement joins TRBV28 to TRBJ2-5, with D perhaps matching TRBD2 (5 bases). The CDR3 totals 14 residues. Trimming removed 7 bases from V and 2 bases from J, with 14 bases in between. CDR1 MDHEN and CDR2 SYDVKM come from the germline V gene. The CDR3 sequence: CASTSGRTQETQYF. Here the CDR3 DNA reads TGTGCCAGCACCTCAGGACGGACTCAAGAGACCCAGTACTTC.

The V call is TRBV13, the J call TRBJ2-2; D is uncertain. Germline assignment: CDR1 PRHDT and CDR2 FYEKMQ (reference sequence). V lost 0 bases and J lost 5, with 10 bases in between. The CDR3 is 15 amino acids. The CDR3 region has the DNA TGTGCCAGCAGCTTAGGCCTCAGTGTTACCGGGGAGCTGTTTTTT. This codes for CASSLGLSVTGELFF.

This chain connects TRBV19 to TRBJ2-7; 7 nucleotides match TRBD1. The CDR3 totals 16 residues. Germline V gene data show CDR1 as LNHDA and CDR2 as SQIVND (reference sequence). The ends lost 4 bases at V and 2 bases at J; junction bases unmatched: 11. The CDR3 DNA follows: TGTGCCAGTAGTACCTCCTCGTGGCAGGGGGCCTACGAGCAGTACTTC. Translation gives CASSTSSWQGAYEQYF.

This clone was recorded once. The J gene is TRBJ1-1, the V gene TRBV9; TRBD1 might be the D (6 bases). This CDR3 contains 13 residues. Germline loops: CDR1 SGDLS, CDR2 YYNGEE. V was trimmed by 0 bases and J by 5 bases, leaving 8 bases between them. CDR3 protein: CASSVGTATEAFF. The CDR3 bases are TGTGCCAGCAGCGTAGGGACAGCTACTGAAGCTTTCTTT. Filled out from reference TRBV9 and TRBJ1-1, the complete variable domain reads DSGVTQTPKHLITATGQRVTLRCSPRSGDLSVYWYQQSLDQGLQFLIQYYNGEERAKGNILERFSAQQFPDLHSELNLSSLELGDSALYFCASSVGTATEAFFGQGTRLTVV.

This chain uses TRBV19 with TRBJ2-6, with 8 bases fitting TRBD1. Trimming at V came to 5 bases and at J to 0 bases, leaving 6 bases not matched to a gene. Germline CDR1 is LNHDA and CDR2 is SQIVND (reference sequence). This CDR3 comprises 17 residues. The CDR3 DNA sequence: TGTGCCAGTAGTCTTGGGACAGGAGCCTCTGGGGCCAACGTCCTGACTTTC. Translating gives CASSLGTGASGANVLTF.

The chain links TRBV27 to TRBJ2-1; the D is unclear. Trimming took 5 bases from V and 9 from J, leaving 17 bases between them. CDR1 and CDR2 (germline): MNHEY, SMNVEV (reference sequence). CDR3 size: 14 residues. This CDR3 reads CASSPPPIVGEQFF. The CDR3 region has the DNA TGTGCCAGCAGTCCGCCGCCCATTGTCGGTGAGCAGTTCTTC.

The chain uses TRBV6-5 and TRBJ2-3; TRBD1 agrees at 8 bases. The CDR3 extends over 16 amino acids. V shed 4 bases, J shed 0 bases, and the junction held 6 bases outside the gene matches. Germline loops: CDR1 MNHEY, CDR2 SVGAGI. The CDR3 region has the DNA TGTGCCAGCAGTTTGTCCCAGGGGGCGAGCACAGATACGCAGTATTTT. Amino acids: CASSLSQGASTDTQYF.

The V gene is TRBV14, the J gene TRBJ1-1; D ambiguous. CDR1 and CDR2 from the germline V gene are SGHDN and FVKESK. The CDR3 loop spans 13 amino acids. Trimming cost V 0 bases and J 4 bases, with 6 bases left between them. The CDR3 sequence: CASSQDLGTEAFF. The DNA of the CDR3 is TGTGCCAGCAGCCAAGATCTAGGCACTGAAGCTTTCTTT.

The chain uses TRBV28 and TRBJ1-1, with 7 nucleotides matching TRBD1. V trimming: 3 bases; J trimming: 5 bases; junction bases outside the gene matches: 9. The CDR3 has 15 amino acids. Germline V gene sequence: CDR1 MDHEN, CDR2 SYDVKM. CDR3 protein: CASSFPTGWRTEAFF. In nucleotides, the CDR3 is TGTGCCAGCAGTTTCCCGACAGGGTGGAGGACTGAAGCTTTCTTT. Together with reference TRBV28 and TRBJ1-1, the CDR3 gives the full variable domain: DVKVTQSSRYLVKRTGEKVFLECVQDMDHENMFWYRQDPGLGLRLIYFSYDVKMKEKGDIPEGYSVSREKKERFSLILESASTNQTSMYLCASSFPTGWRTEAFFGQGTRLTVV.

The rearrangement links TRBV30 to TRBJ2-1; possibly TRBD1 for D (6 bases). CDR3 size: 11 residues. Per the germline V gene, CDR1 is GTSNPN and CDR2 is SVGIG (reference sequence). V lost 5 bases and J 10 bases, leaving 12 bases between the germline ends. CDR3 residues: CAWAQGYEQFF. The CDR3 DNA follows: TGTGCCTGGGCCCAGGGGTACGAGCAGTTCTTC. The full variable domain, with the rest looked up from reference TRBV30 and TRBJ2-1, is SQTIHQWPATLVQPVGSPLSLECTVEGTSNPNLYWYRQAAGRGLQLLFYSVGIGQISSEVPQNLSASRPQDRQFILSSKKLLLSDSGFYLCAWAQGYEQFFGPGTRLTVL.

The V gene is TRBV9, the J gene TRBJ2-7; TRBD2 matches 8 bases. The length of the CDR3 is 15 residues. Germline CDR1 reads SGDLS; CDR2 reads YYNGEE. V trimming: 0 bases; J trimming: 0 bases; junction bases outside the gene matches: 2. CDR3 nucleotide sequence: TGTGCCAGCAGCGTAGGGGCGGGGGGCTCCTACGAGCAGTACTTC. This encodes CASSVGAGGSYEQYF.

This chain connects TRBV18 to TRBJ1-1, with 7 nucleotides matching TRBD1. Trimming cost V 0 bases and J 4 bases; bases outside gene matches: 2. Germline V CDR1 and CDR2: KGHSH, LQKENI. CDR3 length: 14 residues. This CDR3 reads CASSPPPGGTEAFF. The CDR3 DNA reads TGTGCCAGCTCACCACCTCCAGGGGGCACTGAAGCTTTCTTT.

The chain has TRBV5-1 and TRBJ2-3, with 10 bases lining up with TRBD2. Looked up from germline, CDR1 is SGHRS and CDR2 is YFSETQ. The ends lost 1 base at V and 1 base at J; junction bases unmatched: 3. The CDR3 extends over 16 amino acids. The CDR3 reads CASSLRLAGGTDTQYF. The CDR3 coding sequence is TGCGCCAGCAGCTTGCGGCTAGCGGGGGGCACAGATACGCAGTATTTT.